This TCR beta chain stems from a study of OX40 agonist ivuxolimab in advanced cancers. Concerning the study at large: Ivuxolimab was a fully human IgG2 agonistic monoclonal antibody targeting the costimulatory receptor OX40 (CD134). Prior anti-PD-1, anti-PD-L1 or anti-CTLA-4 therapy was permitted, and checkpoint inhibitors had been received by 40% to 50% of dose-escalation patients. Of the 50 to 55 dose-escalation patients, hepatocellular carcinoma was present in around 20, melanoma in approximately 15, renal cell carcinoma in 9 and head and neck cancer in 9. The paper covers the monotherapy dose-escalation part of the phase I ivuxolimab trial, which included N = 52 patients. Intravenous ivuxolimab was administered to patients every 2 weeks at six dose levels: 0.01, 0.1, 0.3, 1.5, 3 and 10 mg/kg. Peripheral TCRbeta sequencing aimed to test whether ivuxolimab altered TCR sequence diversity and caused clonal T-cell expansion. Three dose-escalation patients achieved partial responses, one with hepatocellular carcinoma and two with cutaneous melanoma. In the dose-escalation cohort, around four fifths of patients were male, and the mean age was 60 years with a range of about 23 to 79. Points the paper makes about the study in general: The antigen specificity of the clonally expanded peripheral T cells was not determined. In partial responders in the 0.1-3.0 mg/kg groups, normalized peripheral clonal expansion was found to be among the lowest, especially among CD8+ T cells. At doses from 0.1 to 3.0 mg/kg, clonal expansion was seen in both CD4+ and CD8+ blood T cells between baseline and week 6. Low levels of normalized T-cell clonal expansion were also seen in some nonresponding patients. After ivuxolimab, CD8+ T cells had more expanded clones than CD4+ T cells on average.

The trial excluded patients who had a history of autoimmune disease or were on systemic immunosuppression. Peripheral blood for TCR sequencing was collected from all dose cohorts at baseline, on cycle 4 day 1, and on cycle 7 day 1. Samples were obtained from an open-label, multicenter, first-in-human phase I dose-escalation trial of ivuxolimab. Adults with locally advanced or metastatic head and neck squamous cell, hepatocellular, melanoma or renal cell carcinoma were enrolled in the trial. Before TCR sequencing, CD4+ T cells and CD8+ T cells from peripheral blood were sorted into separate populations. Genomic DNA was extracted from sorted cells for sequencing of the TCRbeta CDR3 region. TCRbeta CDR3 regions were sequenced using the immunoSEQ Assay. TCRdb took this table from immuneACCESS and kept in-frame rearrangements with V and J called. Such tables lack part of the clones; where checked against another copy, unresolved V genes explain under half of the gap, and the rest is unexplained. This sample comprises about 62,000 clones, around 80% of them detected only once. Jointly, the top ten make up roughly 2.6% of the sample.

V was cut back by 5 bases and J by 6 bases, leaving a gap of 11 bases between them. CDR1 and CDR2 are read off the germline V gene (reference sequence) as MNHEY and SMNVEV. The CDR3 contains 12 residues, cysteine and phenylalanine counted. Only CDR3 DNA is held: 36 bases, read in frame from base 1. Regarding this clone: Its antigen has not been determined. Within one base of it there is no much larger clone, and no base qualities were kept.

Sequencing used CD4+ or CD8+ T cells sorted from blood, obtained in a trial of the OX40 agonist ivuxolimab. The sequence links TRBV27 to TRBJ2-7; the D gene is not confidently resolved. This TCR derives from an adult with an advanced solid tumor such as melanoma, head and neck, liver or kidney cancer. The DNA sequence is TGTGCCAGCAGTGAGCGACCCCTCGAGCAGTACTTC. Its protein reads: CASSERPLEQYF.